This T cell receptor beta chain was found in a study of blood T cell repertoires in COVID-19. In the original analysis: Estimated nucleated cell counts came from reference gene primer amplification. The protocol was immunoSEQ multiplex PCR, while the TCRdb copy is restricted to in-frame clones and leaves out a portion. V, J and clone size were drawn from that table, and D and trimming were deduced from the DNA. Among about 120,000 clones listed, about 89% were seen once. CDR3 length: 15 amino acids. With 6 bases clipped from V and 0 bases from J, the junction kept 5 bases outside the gene matches. CDR1 MDHEN and CDR2 SYDVKM come from the germline V gene.

The receptor was isolated from a woman aged 70 to 79 with acute or convalescent COVID-19. Sample: peripheral blood. The J gene is TRBJ2-7, the V gene TRBV28; 10 positions match TRBD2. The CDR3 spells CASRRAGGASYEQYF. The CDR3, as DNA: TGTGCCAGCAGACGAGCGGGGGGGGCCTCCTACGAGCAGTACTTC.